Listed below are T cell receptor beta chains from one sample, sequenced in a study of OX40 agonist ivuxolimab in advanced cancers. Profiling relied on immunoSEQ multiplex PCR, and the TCRdb table lists in-frame clones only, not all of them. Seen here are fewer than 70,000 clones, about 83% observed once, and the top ten hold 5% to 6.5%. The specimen was CD4+ or CD8+ T cells sorted from blood, collected in a trial of the OX40 agonist ivuxolimab. The receptors originated from an adult with an advanced solid tumor such as melanoma, head and neck, liver or kidney cancer. CDR3s include the opening cysteine and the closing phenylalanine or tryptophan. A D gene is named only where the DNA matches it firmly. Where a row states a size, it is once, few, many or the class of an expanded clone; other rows omit it.

j_gene | d_gene | v_gene | abundance | CDR3nt | CDR3aa
TRBJ2-1 | NA | TRBV4-1 | NA | TGCGCCAGCAGCCAAGAGCGGGGGCAAGCCTACAATGAGCAGTTCTTC | CASSQERGQAYNEQFF
TRBJ2-6 | NA | TRBV7-2 | NA | TGTGCCAGCAGCTCGGGACGGGCCTCTGGGGCCAACGTCCTGACTTTC | CASSSGRASGANVLTF
TRBJ2-7 | NA | TRBV25-1 | once | TGTGCCAGCAGTGTACGGAGGGGGGCGTCCTACGAGCAGTACTTC | CASSVRRGASYEQYF
TRBJ2-3 | TRBD1 | TRBV11-3 | NA | TGTGCCAGCAGCTTAGCTTCCAGGGGGATCACAGATACGCAGTATTTT | CASSLASRGITDTQYF
TRBJ1-2 | NA | TRBV6-5 | NA | TGTGCCACTGGGGAAGTCGATGGCTACACCTTC | CATGEVDGYTF
TRBJ2-5 | TRBD2 | TRBV5-6 | NA | TGTGCCAGCAGCTTGTATGGCGGGGGATACCAAGAGACCCAGTACTTC | CASSLYGGGYQETQYF
TRBJ2-5 | NA | TRBV5-4 | NA | TGTGCCAGCAGTCCTCCCCGAGGGCAGGGCAGCCAAGAGACCCAGTACTTC | CASSPPRGQGSQETQYF
TRBJ2-7 | NA | TRBV9 | NA | TGTGCCAGCAGCGAAGGAGGGGACGAGCAGTACTTC | CASSEGGDEQYF
TRBJ2-7 | NA | TRBV6-5 | NA | TGTGCCAGCAGTTACGACAGCTCCTACGAGCAGTACTTC | CASSYDSSYEQYF
TRBJ1-2 | NA | TRBV21-1 | NA | TGTGCCAGCAGCACTGCAGAGTTCTATGGCTACACCTTC | CASSTAEFYGYTF
TRBJ2-7 | NA | TRBV5-8 | NA | TGTGCCAGCAGCTTGAGGGGTTACGAGCAGTACTTC | CASSLRGYEQYF
TRBJ2-3 | NA | TRBV7-8 | NA | TGTGCCAGCAGCTTCCATGGAGACACAGATACGCAGTATTTT | CASSFHGDTDTQYF
TRBJ1-1 | NA | TRBV18 | NA | TGTGCCAGCTCCCCGACGACAGGAGACACTGAAGCTTTCTTT | CASSPTTGDTEAFF
TRBJ2-1 | TRBD2 | TRBV7-2 | few | TGTGCCAGCAGCTCCTTGACTAGCGCCTACAATGAGCAGTTCTTC | CASSSLTSAYNEQFF